Included here is one TCR beta chain sequence, with context. The target antigen is unknown. The table came from immunoSEQ multiplex PCR; TCRdb's copy has only in-frame clones and leaves some out. The table has over 7,000 clones, around 79% seen once; the top ten hold under 8.5%. This sample was taken from a study of neoadjuvant nivolumab and ipilimumab in lung cancer. General study points: Only a small number of samples underwent TCR sequencing. Blood richness before therapy tracked richness in tumors resected after neoadjuvant therapy.

The CDR3 consists of 13 residues. The V end was cut by 3 bases, the J end by 2 bases, with 7 bases between. Germline lookup yields CDR1 LNHDA and CDR2 SQIVND (reference sequence). The chain couples TRBV19 to TRBJ2-5; maybe TRBD1 (5 bases). This material consisted of adjacent normal lung tissue, taken after neoadjuvant nivolumab, alone or with ipilimumab, at or shortly before surgery. The receptor was derived from an adult with non-small cell lung cancer. The CDR3: CASSIRQQETQYF. For the CDR3, the DNA is TGTGCCAGTAGTATCAGACAGCAAGAGACCCAGTACTTC.